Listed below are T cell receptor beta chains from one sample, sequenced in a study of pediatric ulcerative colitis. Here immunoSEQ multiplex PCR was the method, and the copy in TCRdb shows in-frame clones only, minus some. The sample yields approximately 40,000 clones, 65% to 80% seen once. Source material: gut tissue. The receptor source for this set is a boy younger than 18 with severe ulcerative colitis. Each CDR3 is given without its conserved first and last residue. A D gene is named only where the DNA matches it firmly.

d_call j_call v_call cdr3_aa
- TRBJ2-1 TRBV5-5 ASSSQGHEQF
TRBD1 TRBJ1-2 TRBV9 ASSGPTDRVYGYT
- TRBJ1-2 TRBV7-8 ASSPGPSFYGYT
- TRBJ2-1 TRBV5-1 ASSLALHYNEQF
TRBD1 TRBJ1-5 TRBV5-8 ASRPFTGGRSNQPQH
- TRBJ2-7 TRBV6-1 ASGQLSYEQY
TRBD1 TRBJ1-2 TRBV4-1 ASSQRQGGYGYT
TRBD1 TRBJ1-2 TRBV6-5 ASTQGAGYT
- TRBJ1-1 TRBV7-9 ASSLERKGNTEAF
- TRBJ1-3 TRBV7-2 ASSDPGDRYYTIY
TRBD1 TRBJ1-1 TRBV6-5 ASSPRTGLNTEAF
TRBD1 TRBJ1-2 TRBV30 AWSPTGGGVYGYT
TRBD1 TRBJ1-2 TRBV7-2 ASSIKTGGVGGYT
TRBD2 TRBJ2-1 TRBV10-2 ASRRTSGGPGEQF
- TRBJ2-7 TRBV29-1 SVARFGSYEQY
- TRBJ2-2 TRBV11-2 ASSSGTVEAGELF
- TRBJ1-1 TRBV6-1 ASSEYGGESSEAF
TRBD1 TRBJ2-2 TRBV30 AWRAQTGWSGELF
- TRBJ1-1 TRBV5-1 ASSLGTANTEAF
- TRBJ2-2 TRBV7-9 ASSPRQSNTGELF
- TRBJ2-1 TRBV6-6 ASSYEVGGPVEQF
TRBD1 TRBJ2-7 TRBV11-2 ASSPPGQVVFEQY
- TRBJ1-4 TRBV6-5 ASSPYNPGEEKLF
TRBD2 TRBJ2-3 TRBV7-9 ASSSQRGLAARLGTQY
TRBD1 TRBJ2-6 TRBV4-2 ASSQAWTGGTSGANVLT
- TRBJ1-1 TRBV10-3 AIAGQANTEAF
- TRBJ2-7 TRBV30 AWGTETYEQY
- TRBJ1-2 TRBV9 ASSASVDGYT
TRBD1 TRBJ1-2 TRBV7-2 ASSLEVQGEDGYT
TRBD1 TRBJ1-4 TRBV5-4 ASSIGQGNEKLF
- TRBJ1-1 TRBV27 ASNRAGNTEAF
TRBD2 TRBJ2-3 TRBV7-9 ASSPGLAGRSTDTQY
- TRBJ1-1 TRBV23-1 ASSQPRVPGRRVNTEAF